A selection of T cell receptor beta chains follows, all from one sample in a study of cytomegalovirus exposure and HLA in healthy donors. TCRdb's copy holds only in-frame clones and misses some; the assay was immunoSEQ multiplex PCR. The sample lists approximately 190,000 clones, around 86% seen once, with 6.5% in the top ten. The source material was PBMCs. All receptors derive from a woman aged 45-65 years in good health and CMV-seropositive. CDR3s include the opening cysteine and the closing phenylalanine or tryptophan. A D gene is named only where the DNA matches it firmly. Clone size is shown for a subset of rows, as once, few, many or a class of expanded clone.

cdr3_nt	cdr3_aa	clone_size	d_call	v_call	j_call
TGTGCCAGCGGCCCAGCGGAATATAACACTGAAGCTTTCTTT	CASGPAEYNTEAFF	-	-	TRBV27	TRBJ1-1
TGTGCCAGCAGTGGTCGTACCTCCGAACTAGCGGGGACCTACAATGAGCAGTTCTTC	CASSGRTSELAGTYNEQFF	-	TRBD2	TRBV6-1	TRBJ2-1
TGTGCCAGCAGTCTGACAGGGGTGGCGACTGAAGCTTTCTTT	CASSLTGVATEAFF	few	TRBD1	TRBV6-1	TRBJ1-1
TGTGCCAGCAGCTTTATGGGGGGCGGGAGTAATTCACCCCTCCACTTT	CASSFMGGGSNSPLHF	-	-	TRBV5-4	TRBJ1-6
TGTGCCAGCAGCACCGGGCAAGAGACCCAGTACTTC	CASSTGQETQYF	-	-	TRBV9	TRBJ2-5
TGTGCCAGCAGCCCCGACCCAGGACAGTTCAACTCGTTCTTC	CASSPDPGQFNSFF	-	-	TRBV7-9	TRBJ2-1
TGTGCCAGCAGTAGACGGGACACTGAAGCTTTCTTT	CASSRRDTEAFF	-	-	TRBV6-1	TRBJ1-1
TGTGCCAGCTCACCCAACCCGGGACAGCCAATTGTTACCCAGTACTTC	CASSPNPGQPIVTQYF	-	TRBD1	TRBV18	TRBJ2-5
TGCGCCAGCAGCCCCCGCCCGGACAGGAGCGGGGAGCAGTACTTC	CASSPRPDRSGEQYF	-	-	TRBV5-1	TRBJ2-7
TGTGCCAGCAGCTTAGACAGGGGAGGAGGCTACACCTTC	CASSLDRGGGYTF	-	TRBD1	TRBV7-8	TRBJ1-2
TGCGCCAGCAGCCCGGACAGCTCTGGGGCCAACGGCCTGACTTTC	CASSPDSSGANGLTF	-	-	TRBV5-1	TRBJ2-6
TGTGCCAGCAGAAACTACGGGTCCGACTATGGCTACACCTTC	CASRNYGSDYGYTF	-	-	TRBV28	TRBJ1-2
TGTGCCACCAGCAGACAGGGGAGCACAGATACGCAGTATTTT	CATSRQGSTDTQYF	-	-	TRBV15	TRBJ2-3
TGTGCCAGCTCACCAAGGGGGTCGGACAGGGGGAATGAGCAGTTCTTC	CASSPRGSDRGNEQFF	-	TRBD1	TRBV18	TRBJ2-1
TGTGCCAGCAGTCGAACGGGACAGGGTCCCTACGAGCAGTACTTC	CASSRTGQGPYEQYF	-	TRBD1	TRBV5-4	TRBJ2-7
TGTGCCAGCCAAACAGGGAACGGGGAGACCCAGTACTTC	CASQTGNGETQYF	-	-	TRBV18	TRBJ2-5
TGTGCCAGTAGTATGGGACAGGGGGCCGGGGAGACCCAGTACTTC	CASSMGQGAGETQYF	-	TRBD1	TRBV19	TRBJ2-5
TGTGCCACCAGCACGGGACAGTTTCGGGGCTACACCTTC	CATSTGQFRGYTF	-	TRBD1	TRBV15	TRBJ1-2
TGTGCCAGTAGTATCACATCTCAGAGGTACAATGAGCAGTTCTTC	CASSITSQRYNEQFF	-	-	TRBV19	TRBJ2-1
TGTGCCAGCAGCTTGAGGGACAGAACGCAGTATTTT	CASSLRDRTQYF	few	TRBD1	TRBV5-6	TRBJ2-3
TGTGCCAGCAGCAAAGAGGAGGGAATCTACGAGCAGTACTTC	CASSKEEGIYEQYF	few	-	TRBV21-1	TRBJ2-7
TGTGCCAGCTCCCCAAGCTCAGGGCCTGAGACCCAGTACTTC	CASSPSSGPETQYF	-	-	TRBV18	TRBJ2-5
TGTGCCAGCAGCCCGAGCGGGAGGGGGTACGAGCAGTACTTC	CASSPSGRGYEQYF	few	TRBD2	TRBV7-2	TRBJ2-7
TGCGCCAGCAGCCCAGGGTCCGATCAGCCCCAGCATTTT	CASSPGSDQPQHF	-	-	TRBV5-1	TRBJ1-5
TGTGCCAGCTCACCCCGCCCTAGCCGGGGCTACAATGAGCAGTTCTTC	CASSPRPSRGYNEQFF	-	-	TRBV18	TRBJ2-1
TGTGCCAGCAGCTTAGCGCAGGGGGCGCGAGGCACTGAAGCTTTCTTT	CASSLAQGARGTEAFF	-	TRBD1	TRBV7-9	TRBJ1-1
TGTGCCAGCAGCCCTGGGACTAGCATGCATGAGCAGTTCTTC	CASSPGTSMHEQFF	-	TRBD2	TRBV7-2	TRBJ2-1
TGTGCCAGTAGTATAGGGTTTAAGGGACAGGGGGATCAGCCCCAGCATTTT	CASSIGFKGQGDQPQHF	-	TRBD1	TRBV19	TRBJ1-5
TGTGCCAGCAAGGACAGGGGTAACCAGCCCCAGCATTTT	CASKDRGNQPQHF	-	TRBD1	TRBV2	TRBJ1-5
TGTGCCAGCAGCTTAGCCGGGGGAGCTGAAGCTTTCTTT	CASSLAGGAEAFF	-	-	TRBV11-2	TRBJ1-1
TGTGCCAGCAGCTTTACAGGAGATACGCAGTATTTT	CASSFTGDTQYF	-	-	TRBV7-9	TRBJ2-3
TGTGCCAGCAGCTTGGGGGCGGGTCACTCCTACGAGCAGTACTTC	CASSLGAGHSYEQYF	once	-	TRBV7-9	TRBJ2-7
TGTGCCAGCAGCTTGTCTAGTAGCTCCTATAATTCACCCCTCCACTTT	CASSLSSSSYNSPLHF	-	-	TRBV5-5	TRBJ1-6
TGTGCCAGCAGTTTAGGTAGAGTAGATGAAGCTTTCTTT	CASSLGRVDEAFF	-	-	TRBV28	TRBJ1-1
TGTGCCAGCAGTTTAAGCGGAGGCGAGCAGTACTTC	CASSLSGGEQYF	-	-	TRBV28	TRBJ2-7
TGTGCCAGCAGCGGTAACAGGGAGAGGTGGGAGACCCAGTACTTC	CASSGNRERWETQYF	-	-	TRBV7-6	TRBJ2-5
TGTGCCATCAGTGAGTCGAGGGCGGATTCTGGAAACACCATATATTTT	CAISESRADSGNTIYF	-	-	TRBV10-3	TRBJ1-3
TGTGCCAGCAGTGAAGCTGGGCAGGGGCCCCAGCCCCAGCATTTT	CASSEAGQGPQPQHF	-	-	TRBV6-1	TRBJ1-5
TGTGCCAGCTCACCAGGGGGACAGGGGGCTTACGAGCAGTACTTC	CASSPGGQGAYEQYF	-	TRBD1	TRBV18	TRBJ2-7
TGTGCCAGCAGTTTTCGGGGAGAGACCCAGTACTTC	CASSFRGETQYF	-	-	TRBV28	TRBJ2-5
TGTGCCAGCAGGGCTCAGGGGGGCACTGAAGCTTTCTTT	CASRAQGGTEAFF	-	TRBD1	TRBV28	TRBJ1-1
TGTGCCAGCAGGGGAGCGGCTAGCGGGTTCAATGAGCAGTTCTTC	CASRGAASGFNEQFF	-	TRBD2	TRBV7-9	TRBJ2-1